Detailed here is one T cell receptor (beta chain). Its antigen remains unidentified. Only in-frame clones appear in the TCRdb table, and some are missing; sequencing was by immunoSEQ multiplex PCR. The data contain around 550,000 clones, approximately 95% of them singletons. Naive-designated CD8 cells lacked CD45RO, were positively enriched for CCR7, and omitted terminally differentiated effector memory CD45RA+ cells. The data derive from a study of shared clonotypes between healthy human individuals. On the study more broadly: Used for every donor were three CD4 naive, three CD4 memory, two CD8 naive and one CD8 memory plate.

General study findings and limits: A few donors showed sharing of about 4.6% of naive CD4 clonotypes. Naive subsets, compared against memory subsets, generally had larger estimated richness values. Generation of non-shared clonotypes was less probable than generation of clonotypes shared by all four donors.

Germline trimming cut 5 bases from V and 0 bases from J; bases unmatched to any gene: 6. The CDR3 is made up of 16 amino acids. The germline V gene encodes CDR1 SGHVS and CDR2 FQNEAQ. The sequenced material came from naive CD8+ T cells sorted from blood. V and J are TRBV7-8 and TRBJ2-2; 7 bases agree with TRBD2. This sequence was found in a woman between 25 and 40 years old in good health. The CDR3 region has the DNA TGTGCCAGCAGCCAACCAGCGGGGACGAACACCGGGGAGCTGTTTTTT. Translating it yields CASSQPAGTNTGELFF.